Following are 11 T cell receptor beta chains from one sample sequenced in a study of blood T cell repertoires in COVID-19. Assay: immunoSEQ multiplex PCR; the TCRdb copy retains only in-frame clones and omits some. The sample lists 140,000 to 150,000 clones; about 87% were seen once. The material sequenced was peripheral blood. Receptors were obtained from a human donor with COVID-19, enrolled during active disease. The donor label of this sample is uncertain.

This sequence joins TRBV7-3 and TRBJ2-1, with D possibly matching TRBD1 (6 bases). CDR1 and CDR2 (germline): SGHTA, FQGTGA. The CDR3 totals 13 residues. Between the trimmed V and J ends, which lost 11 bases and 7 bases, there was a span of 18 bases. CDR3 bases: TGTGCCTCGGGGACATCTATGGGGAATGAGCAGTTCTTC. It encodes CASGTSMGNEQFF.

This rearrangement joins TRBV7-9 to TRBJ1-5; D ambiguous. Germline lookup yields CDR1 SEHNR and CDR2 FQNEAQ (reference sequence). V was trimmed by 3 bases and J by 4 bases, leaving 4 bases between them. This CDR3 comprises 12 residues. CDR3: CASSFNNQPQHF. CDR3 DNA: TGTGCCAGCAGCTTCAATAATCAGCCCCAGCATTTT.

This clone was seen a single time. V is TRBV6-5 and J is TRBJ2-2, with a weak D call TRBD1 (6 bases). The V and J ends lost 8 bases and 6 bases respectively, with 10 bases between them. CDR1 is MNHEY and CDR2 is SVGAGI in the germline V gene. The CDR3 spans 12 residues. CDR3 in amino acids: CASLQGAGELFF. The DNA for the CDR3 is TGTGCCAGCTTACAGGGTGCCGGGGAGCTGTTTTTT.

In nucleotides, the CDR3 is TGTGCCACCAGCAGAGGGGACAGGGACACAGATACGCAGTATTTT. The encoded protein is CATSRGDRDTDTQYF. The chain combines TRBV15 with TRBJ2-3, with 9 bases that match TRBD1. With V trimmed by 1 base and J by 2 bases, 1 base remained unmatched. The CDR3 runs to 15 residues. CDR1 is LNHNV, CDR2 YYDKDF, per germline (reference sequence).

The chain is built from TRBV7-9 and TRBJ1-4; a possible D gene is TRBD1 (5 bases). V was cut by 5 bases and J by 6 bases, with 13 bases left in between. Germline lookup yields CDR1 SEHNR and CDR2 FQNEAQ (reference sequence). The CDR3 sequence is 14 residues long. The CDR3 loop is CASSPGRSDEKLFF. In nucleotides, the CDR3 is TGTGCCAGCAGCCCAGGGCGATCAGATGAAAAACTGTTTTTT.

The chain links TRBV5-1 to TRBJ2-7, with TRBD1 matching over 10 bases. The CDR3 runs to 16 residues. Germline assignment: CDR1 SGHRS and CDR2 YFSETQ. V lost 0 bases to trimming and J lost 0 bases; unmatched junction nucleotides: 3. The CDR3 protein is CASSLEGTGVSYEQYF. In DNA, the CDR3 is TGCGCCAGCAGCTTGGAGGGGACAGGGGTCTCCTACGAGCAGTACTTC.

In nucleotides, the CDR3 is TGTGCCAGTAGTCAGTTCGGGGGGGTGAACACTGAAGCTTTCTTT. Translated, it gives CASSQFGGVNTEAFF. This chain links TRBV19 with TRBJ1-1; D possibly corresponds to TRBD1 (5 bases). V shed 5 bases and J shed 0 bases, with 13 bases lying between them. Germline V CDR1 and CDR2: LNHDA, SQIVND (reference sequence). The CDR3 covers 15 residues. The full variable domain, completed using reference TRBV19 and TRBJ1-1, is DGGITQSPKYLFRKEGQNVTLSCEQNLNHDAMYWYRQDPGQGLRLIYYSQIVNDFQKGDIAEGYSVSREKKESFPLTVTSAQKNPTAFYLCASSQFGGVNTEAFFGQGTRLTVV.

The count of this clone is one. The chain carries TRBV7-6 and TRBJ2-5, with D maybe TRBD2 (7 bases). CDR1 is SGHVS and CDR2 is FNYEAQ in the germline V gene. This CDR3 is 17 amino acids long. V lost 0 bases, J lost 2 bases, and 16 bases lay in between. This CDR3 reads CASSLARFGGRQETQYF. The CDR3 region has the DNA TGTGCCAGCAGCTTAGCTCGTTTCGGGGGGCGGCAAGAGACCCAGTACTTC.

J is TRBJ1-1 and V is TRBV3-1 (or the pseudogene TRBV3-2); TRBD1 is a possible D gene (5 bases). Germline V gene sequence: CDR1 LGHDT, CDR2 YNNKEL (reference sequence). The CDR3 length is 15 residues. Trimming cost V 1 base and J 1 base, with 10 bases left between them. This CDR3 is CASSQGGVTNTEAFF. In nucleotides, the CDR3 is TGTGCCAGCAGCCAAGGGGGGGTTACGAACACTGAAGCTTTCTTT.

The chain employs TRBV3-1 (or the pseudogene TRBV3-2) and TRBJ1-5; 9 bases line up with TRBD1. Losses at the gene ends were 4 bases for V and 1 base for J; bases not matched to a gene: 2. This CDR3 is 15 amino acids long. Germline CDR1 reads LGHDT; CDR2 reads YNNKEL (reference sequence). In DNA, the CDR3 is TGTGCCAGCAGCCGAGGGACAGGGAGCAATCAGCCCCAGCATTTT. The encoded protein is CASSRGTGSNQPQHF.

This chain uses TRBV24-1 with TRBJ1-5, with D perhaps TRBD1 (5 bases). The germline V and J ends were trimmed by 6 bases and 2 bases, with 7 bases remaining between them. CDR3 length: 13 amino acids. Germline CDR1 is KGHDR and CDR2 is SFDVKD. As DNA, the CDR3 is TGTGCCACCAGTCAGGGCCGCAATCAGCCCCAGCATTTT. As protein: CATSQGRNQPQHF.